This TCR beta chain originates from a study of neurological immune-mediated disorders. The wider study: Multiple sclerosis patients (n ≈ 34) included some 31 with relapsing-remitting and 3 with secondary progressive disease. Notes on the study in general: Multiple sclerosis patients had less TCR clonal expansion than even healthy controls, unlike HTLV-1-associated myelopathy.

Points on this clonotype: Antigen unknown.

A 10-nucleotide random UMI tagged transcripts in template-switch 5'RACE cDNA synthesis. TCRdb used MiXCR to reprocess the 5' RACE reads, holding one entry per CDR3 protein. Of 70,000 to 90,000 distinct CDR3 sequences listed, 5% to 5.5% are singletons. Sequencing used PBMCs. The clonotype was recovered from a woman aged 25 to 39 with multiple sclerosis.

The CDR3 coding sequence is TGTGCCAGCAGTTTAGTCAGCTTGAACACTGAAGCTTTCTTT. This translates into CASSLVSLNTEAFF. The chain uses TRBV12-3 or TRBV12-4 and TRBJ1-1; D gene unclear. V was shortened by 1 base and J by 0 bases, with 6 bases between the two germline ends. The CDR3 sequence is 14 residues long.